These 16 T cell receptor beta chains came from one sample sequenced in a study of blood T cell repertoires in COVID-19 (TCRdb year 2020). Libraries were made using the immunoSEQ multiplex PCR assay. Not all clones reach the TCRdb copy of this immuneACCESS table, which keeps in-frame sequences only. Checked studies attribute under half of the gap to unresolved V genes and leave the rest unexplained. The sample includes 250,000 to 350,000 clones, with over 70% observed a single time. Clones ranked in the top ten supply approximately 1.3% of the sample. The sequencing sample was made of peripheral blood. These receptors were taken from a woman between 45 and 65 years old with acute or convalescent COVID-19.

About this clone: Additional DNA sequences in this sample encode the identical CDR3. V usage is TRBV30 and J usage is TRBJ1-2; possibly TRBD1 for D (5 bases). CDR1 GTSNPN and CDR2 SVGIG come from the germline V gene (reference sequence). The CDR3 spans 11 residues. The germline V and J ends were trimmed by 0 bases and 8 bases, with 7 bases remaining between them. CDR3 in amino acids: CAWSVGGGYTF. The CDR3 DNA reads as TGTGCCTGGAGTGTTGGGGGGGGCTACACCTTC.

The chain links TRBV5-8 to TRBJ1-5, with D possibly TRBD1 on 6 matching bases. The V end lost 2 bases, the J end lost 4 bases, and 16 bases lay between the germline ends. From germline, CDR1 is SGHTS and CDR2 YDEGEE. CDR3 length: 16 residues. In nucleotides, the CDR3 is TGTGCCAGCAGCTTTTTTACCGGGACAATAAATCAGCCCCAGCATTTT. It translates to CASSFFTGTINQPQHF.

V and J are TRBV2 and TRBJ2-7; TRBD1 is a possible D gene (6 bases). Trimming shortened V by 8 bases and J by 4 bases, and 9 bases separated the two germline ends. Germline V gene sequence: CDR1 SNHLY, CDR2 FYNNEI. The CDR3 loop spans 11 amino acids. The CDR3 nucleotides are TGTGCCAGCGGGGGCGAGTACGAGCAGTACGTC. It translates to CASGGEYEQYV.

The J gene is TRBJ2-1, the V gene TRBV6-2 or TRBV6-3; TRBD2 might be the D (6 bases). Trimming shortened V by 4 bases and J by 4 bases, and 17 bases separated the two germline ends. The CDR3 is 16 residues long. The germline V gene has CDR1 MNHEY and CDR2 SVGEGT. The CDR3 spells CASSFGRGSSYNEQFF. CDR3 DNA: TGTGCCAGCAGTTTTGGTCGGGGGTCCTCTTACAATGAGCAGTTCTTC.

The V call is TRBV5-1, the J call TRBJ2-5; TRBD2 aligns across 14 bases. Trimming at V came to 4 bases and at J to 5 bases, leaving 10 bases not matched to a gene. Germline lookup yields CDR1 SGHRS and CDR2 YFSETQ. The CDR3 length is 17 residues. CDR3 in amino acids: CASSLSGLAGAGETQYF. The CDR3 DNA follows: TGCGCCAGCAGCCTATCGGGACTAGCGGGGGCAGGGGAGACCCAGTACTTC.

J is TRBJ2-1 and V is TRBV5-1, with unresolved D. The CDR3 contains 13 residues. From germline, CDR1 is SGHRS and CDR2 YFSETQ. V shed 7 bases and J shed 8 bases, with 16 bases lying between them. The CDR3 sequence: CASRREVHDEQFF. The CDR3 DNA reads TGCGCCAGCCGCCGCGAGGTACACGATGAGCAGTTCTTC.

This clone was counted between two and nine times. CDR3 coding DNA: TGTGCCACCAGCGCCTATGGGGGGGCTGGAAACACCATATATTTT. Its protein product is CATSAYGGAGNTIYF. This sequence joins TRBV15 and TRBJ1-3; a weak D match, TRBD1 (5 bases). The germline V and J ends were trimmed by 5 bases and 2 bases, with 13 bases remaining between them. Germline assignment: CDR1 LNHNV and CDR2 YYDKDF (reference sequence). The CDR3 extends over 15 amino acids.

The chain recombines TRBV19 with TRBJ1-1; TRBD1 might be the D (5 bases). The CDR3 contains 14 residues. Germline lookup yields CDR1 LNHDA and CDR2 SQIVND (reference sequence). Trimming shortened V by 2 bases and J by 10 bases, and 17 bases separated the two germline ends. The CDR3 bases are TGTGCCAGTAGTATACAAACCGGGGGGTCAGGAGCTTTCTTT. As protein: CASSIQTGGSGAFF.

The rearrangement joins TRBV6-4 to TRBJ2-1; 8 bases match TRBD1. CDR1 and CDR2 from the germline V gene are MRHNA and SNTAGT. The CDR3 is 14 amino acids. The trim removed 4 bases at V and 5 bases at J, leaving 4 bases unmatched. CDR3 in amino acids: CASSVQTGDNEQFF. The CDR3 DNA sequence: TGTGCCAGCAGTGTTCAGACAGGGGACAATGAGCAGTTCTTC.

The chain uses TRBV30 and TRBJ1-1; 8 nucleotides align to TRBD1. Germline V gene lookup returns CDR1 GTSNPN and CDR2 SVGIG (reference sequence). The J segment lost 5 bases and the V segment lost 2 bases, leaving 4 bases of the junction unmatched. This CDR3 has 13 residues. The DNA for the CDR3 is TGTGCCTGGAGTACTACAGGGGGAACTGAAGCTTTCTTT. It specifies CAWSTTGGTEAFF.

This clone has just a few counts. The V call is TRBV2, the J call TRBJ2-1; tentatively, D is TRBD2 (7 bases). This CDR3 is built from 17 residues. Germline V gene sequence: CDR1 SNHLY, CDR2 FYNNEI. V lost 5 bases and J lost 5, with 22 bases in between. The CDR3 region has the DNA TGTGCCAGCAGTATAAACCACGGTGGGGGGGCTAACAATGAGCAGTTCTTC. Its protein product is CASSINHGGGANNEQFF.

The chain combines TRBV15 with TRBJ1-4; 8 nucleotides align to TRBD1. This CDR3 comprises 15 residues. Germline CDR1 reads LNHNV; CDR2 reads YYDKDF (reference sequence). Trimming cost V 0 bases and J 6 bases; bases outside gene matches: 3. The CDR3 loop is CATSRDGQGDEKLFF. For the CDR3, the DNA is TGTGCCACCAGCAGAGACGGACAGGGTGATGAAAAACTGTTTTTT.

This rearrangement joins TRBV10-3 to TRBJ1-6; possible D gene TRBD1, 6 bases. Germline V gives CDR1 ENHRY, CDR2 SYGVKD. V was shortened by 2 bases and J by 8 bases, with 10 bases between the two germline ends. The CDR3 contains 14 residues. CDR3 region: CAISEDGGDSPLHF. The CDR3 DNA sequence: TGTGCCATCAGTGAGGATGGGGGCGATTCACCCCTCCACTTT.

The rearrangement links TRBV11-2 to TRBJ1-2; D is unclear. This CDR3 region has 14 residues. Trimming cost V 5 bases and J 2 bases, with 12 bases left between them. Germline values: CDR1 SGHAT, CDR2 FQNNGV. The CDR3 region has the DNA TGTGCCAGCAGCCCCGGTTCGGGAAACTATGGCTACACCTTC. It encodes CASSPGSGNYGYTF.

CDR3 region: CATSDADTDRRGYTF. The CDR3 nucleotides read TGTGCCACCAGTGATGCGGACACGGATAGGAGAGGCTACACCTTC. The rearrangement uses TRBV24-1 and TRBJ1-2, with D perhaps TRBD1 (5 bases). Germline lookup yields CDR1 KGHDR and CDR2 SFDVKD. V gave up 3 bases and J gave up 8 bases, with 18 bases separating them. The CDR3 totals 15 residues.

The chain has TRBV2 and TRBJ2-7; 10 bases match TRBD2. Germline V CDR1 and CDR2: SNHLY, FYNNEI. The V segment lost 6 bases and the J segment 2 bases; nucleotides outside the gene matches: 1. The CDR3 covers 13 residues. CDR3: CASRLAGTYEQYV. DNA for the CDR3: TGTGCCAGCAGACTAGCGGGGACCTACGAGCAGTACGTC.